The 21 T cell receptor beta chains below come from one sample, sequenced in a study of cytomegalovirus exposure and HLA in healthy donors (dated by TCRdb to 2016 to 2017). Library generation was performed with the immunoSEQ multiplex PCR assay. For the multiplex PCR, a mixture combining 60 forward primers for TCR Vbeta segments and 13 reverse primers for TCR Jbeta segments was used. In TCRdb, the immuneACCESS table is reduced to in-frame sequences with V and J assigned. These tables do not hold every clone; where another copy was compared, an unresolved V gene accounts for under half, and the others remain unexplained. The sample table shows about 160,000 clones, and 80% are seen once. The ten largest clones add up to roughly 4.5% of the sample. Specimen: PBMCs. The receptors derive from a woman in her 50s in good health and CMV-seropositive.

The rearrangement joins TRBV19 to TRBJ1-5; 7 nucleotides align to TRBD1. Germline CDR1 and CDR2: LNHDA and SQIVND (reference sequence). The CDR3 is 14 amino acids. V was pared by 7 bases and J by 3 bases, with 6 bases of the junction left unmatched. This chain's CDR3 is CASKRQGVNQPQHF. Written as DNA, the CDR3 is TGTGCCAGTAAGAGACAGGGAGTCAATCAGCCCCAGCATTTT.

This clone was seen a handful of times. This chain uses TRBV28 with TRBJ2-7, with unresolved D. This CDR3 has 12 amino acids. V was clipped by 6 bases and J by 5 bases, with 11 bases between them. The V gene's germline CDR1 is MDHEN and CDR2 SYDVKM. The CDR3, as DNA: TGTGCCAGCAGCCACGCAAGCCACGAGCAGTACTTC. Its protein product is CASSHASHEQYF.

In this sample, this clone turned up once. The chain recombines TRBV7-3 with TRBJ2-5, with 14 bases fitting TRBD2. The germline gives CDR1 SGHTA, CDR2 FQGTGA. The CDR3 length is 18 residues. The V segment lost 6 bases and the J segment 6 bases; nucleotides outside the gene matches: 15. CDR3 sequence: CASSSGTSGGLERKTQYF. The DNA for the CDR3 is TGTGCCAGCAGTTCCGGGACTAGCGGGGGCCTCGAGAGGAAGACCCAGTACTTC.

As regards this clone: This sample also contains other DNA sequences that code for the same CDR3. V and J are TRBV28 and TRBJ2-7, with TRBD1 identical over 8 bases. The CDR3 consists of 14 residues. CDR1 is MDHEN, CDR2 SYDVKM, per germline. With 3 bases clipped from V and 7 bases from J, the junction kept 8 bases outside the gene matches. The CDR3 is CASSFDRGLREQYF. The CDR3 DNA is TGTGCCAGCAGTTTCGACAGGGGCCTGCGTGAGCAGTACTTC.

J is TRBJ2-7 and V is TRBV5-8, with a tentative D call TRBD2 (6 bases). Germline-derived CDR1 and CDR2 are SGHTS and YDEGEE. V lost 7 bases and J 5 bases, leaving 22 bases between the germline ends. There are 15 residues in the CDR3. CDR3 nucleotides: TGTGCCAGCGTTATACTGGCGGGACCTAGTGACGAGCAGTACTTC. It codes for CASVILAGPSDEQYF. Using reference TRBV5-8 and TRBJ2-7 for the parts outside the CDR3, the full variable domain is EAGVTQSPTHLIKTRGQQATLRCSPISGHTSVYWYQQALGLGLQFLLWYDEGEERNRGNFPPRFSGRQFPNYSSELNVNALELEDSALYLCASVILAGPSDEQYFGPGTRLTVT.

The rearrangement links TRBV5-4 to TRBJ2-7; 8 bases are a match to TRBD2. The CDR3 is 15 residues long. V shed 3 bases, J shed 0 bases, and the junction held 5 bases outside the gene matches. The germline gives CDR1 SGHNT, CDR2 YYREEE (reference sequence). The CDR3 here is CASSSKSGSSYEQYF. CDR3 bases: TGTGCCAGCAGCTCCAAAAGCGGGAGCTCCTACGAGCAGTACTTC.

The chain recombines TRBV6-1 with TRBJ1-4, with 9 bases that match TRBD1. The CDR3 length is 14 residues. CDR1 and CDR2 (germline): MNHNS, SASEGT. The ends lost 4 bases at V and 8 bases at J; junction bases unmatched: 5. The CDR3 reads CASSGGQGNEKLFF. The CDR3 DNA sequence: TGTGCCAGCAGTGGGGGACAGGGCAACGAAAAACTGTTTTTT.

The V call is TRBV7-8, the J call TRBJ1-1; TRBD1 is a possible D gene (6 bases). The CDR3 length is 15 residues. Trimming stripped 5 bases from V and 6 bases from J, with 19 bases between. CDR1 and CDR2 (germline): SGHVS, FQNEAQ. This chain's CDR3 is CASSILDSGGAEAFF. CDR3 sequence (DNA): TGTGCCAGCAGCATACTGGACAGCGGTGGCGCTGAAGCTTTCTTT.

The chain is built from TRBV7-2 and TRBJ2-7; D may be TRBD2 (5 bases). This CDR3 is built from 15 residues. Trimming took off 1 base at V and 4 bases at J, with 14 bases between the two ends. From germline, CDR1 is SGHTA and CDR2 FQGNSA. The CDR3: CASSLGGGLRYEQYF. As DNA, the CDR3 is TGTGCCAGCAGCTTAGGAGGCGGGTTACGTTACGAGCAGTACTTC.

The V and J genes are TRBV18 and TRBJ1-1; D is uncertain. This CDR3 comprises 14 residues. V was clipped by 2 bases and J by 4 bases, with 11 bases between them. Germline V CDR1 and CDR2: KGHSH, LQKENI. Here the CDR3 reads CASSPENSGTEAFF. The CDR3 nucleotides read TGTGCCAGCTCACCAGAGAATTCGGGCACTGAAGCTTTCTTT.

The genes are TRBV5-5 and TRBJ2-3; TRBD2 matches at 11 bases. Germline V gives CDR1 SGHKS, CDR2 YYEKEE (reference sequence). The CDR3 extends over 17 amino acids. The J segment lost 3 bases and the V segment lost 0 bases, leaving 6 bases of the junction unmatched. CDR3 nucleotide sequence: TGTGCCAGCAGCTTGGGGGGGACTAGCGGAGGAACAGATACGCAGTATTTT. This gives the protein CASSLGGTSGGTDTQYF.

The chain combines TRBV10-3 with TRBJ2-2; TRBD1 might be the D (6 bases). CDR1 ENHRY and CDR2 SYGVKD come from the germline V gene. The CDR3 extends over 14 amino acids. The V and J ends lost 4 bases and 2 bases respectively, with 8 bases between them. As DNA, the CDR3 is TGTGCCATCAGTGGGGACACCAACACCGGGGAGCTGTTTTTT. As protein: CAISGDTNTGELFF.

The genes are TRBV18 and TRBJ2-7, with a tentative D call TRBD2 (6 bases). CDR1 is KGHSH and CDR2 is LQKENI in the germline V gene. V was pared by 3 bases and J by 2 bases, with 20 bases between. CDR3 length: 17 residues. Here the CDR3 DNA reads TGTGCCAGCTCACCCTTCTCGGGCGCGGACTACCCCTACGAGCAGTACTTC. This translates into CASSPFSGADYPYEQYF.

The V call is TRBV7-2, the J call TRBJ1-5; TRBD1 agrees at 9 bases. The V gene's germline CDR1 is SGHTA and CDR2 FQGNSA. The CDR3 covers 14 residues. After removal of 5 bases from V and 6 bases from J, the junction contained 5 bases not matched to a gene. The DNA of the CDR3 is TGTGCCAGCAGCCCCCGACAGGGGGGTCAGCCCCAGCATTTT. The encoded protein is CASSPRQGGQPQHF.

The chain links TRBV4-3 to TRBJ2-3, with a weak D call TRBD1 (5 bases). Germline values: CDR1 LGHNA, CDR2 YSLEER. Trimming shortened V by 0 bases and J by 4 bases, and 11 bases separated the two germline ends. This CDR3 has 15 amino acids. DNA of the CDR3: TGCGCCAGCAGCCAAGATTATCAGGGTTCAGATACGCAGTATTTT. Translation gives CASSQDYQGSDTQYF.

This sequence joins TRBV7-2 and TRBJ2-5; 10 bases map to TRBD1. From germline, CDR1 is SGHTA and CDR2 FQGNSA. CDR3 length: 16 residues. V lost 5 bases, J lost 1 base, and 7 bases stayed unmatched. The CDR3 region has the DNA TGTGCCAGCAGCCCCCGGGGACAGGGGCCCCAAGAGACCCAGTACTTC. Translated, it gives CASSPRGQGPQETQYF.

This clone turned up a few times. The chain is built from TRBV20-1 and TRBJ1-2; D not resolved. The CDR3 sequence is 11 residues long. Trimming left V 7 bases short and J 7 bases short, with 13 bases between. The germline V gene has CDR1 DFQATT and CDR2 SNEGSKA (reference sequence). The CDR3 loop reads CSVRLLGGYTF. CDR3 DNA sequence: TGCAGTGTTCGACTACTAGGTGGCTACACCTTC.

This clone was seen a single time. The chain recombines TRBV7-2 with TRBJ1-6; D not certain. V lost 1 base and J 4 bases, leaving 8 bases between the germline ends. The CDR3 totals 15 residues. Germline V lookup: CDR1 SGHTA, CDR2 FQGNSA. The CDR3 DNA sequence: TGTGCCAGCAGCTTAGACAGATCATATAATTCACCCCTCCACTTT. It encodes CASSLDRSYNSPLHF.

J is TRBJ1-2 and V is TRBV7-9; tentative D call: TRBD1 (5 bases). Germline CDR1 and CDR2: SEHNR and FQNEAQ (reference sequence). V was clipped by 0 bases and J by 8 bases, with 13 bases between them. This CDR3 region has 14 residues. The CDR3 DNA reads as TGTGCCAGCAGCTTAGCGAGCCAGGGTCAAGGCTACACCTTC. Translated, it gives CASSLASQGQGYTF.

V is TRBV4-2 and J is TRBJ1-4; a weak D match, TRBD1 (5 bases). The germline CDR1 and CDR2 sequences are LGHNA and YNFKEQ. V was clipped by 4 bases and J by 12 bases, with 18 bases between them. The CDR3 length is 14 residues. CDR3 in DNA: TGTGCCAGCAGCCCGGATCGGGGGACGGTTCAACTGTTTTTT. The encoded protein is CASSPDRGTVQLFF.

This clone was seen only once. This rearrangement joins TRBV30 to TRBJ1-3; 12 bases align to TRBD1. V was pared by 5 bases and J by 7 bases, with 6 bases of the junction left unmatched. CDR3 length: 14 residues. The germline V gene encodes CDR1 GTSNPN and CDR2 SVGIG (reference sequence). This CDR3 reads CAWVGTGGANTIYF. Here the CDR3 DNA reads TGTGCCTGGGTAGGGACAGGGGGCGCGAACACCATATATTTT.